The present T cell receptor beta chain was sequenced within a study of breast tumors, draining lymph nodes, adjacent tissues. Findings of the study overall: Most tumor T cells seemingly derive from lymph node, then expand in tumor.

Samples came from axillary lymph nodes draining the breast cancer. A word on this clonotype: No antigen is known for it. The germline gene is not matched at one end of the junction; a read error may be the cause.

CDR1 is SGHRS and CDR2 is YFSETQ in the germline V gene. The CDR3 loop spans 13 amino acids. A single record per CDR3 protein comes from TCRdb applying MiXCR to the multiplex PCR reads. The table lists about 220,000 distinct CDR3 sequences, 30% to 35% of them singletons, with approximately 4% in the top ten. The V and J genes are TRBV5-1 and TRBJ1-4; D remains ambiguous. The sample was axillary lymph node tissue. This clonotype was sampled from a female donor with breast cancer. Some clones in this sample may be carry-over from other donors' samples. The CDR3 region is CASSVAIRENLFF. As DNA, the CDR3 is TGCGCCAGCAGTGTGGCCATACGTGAAAACCTGTTTTTT.